The 9 T cell receptor beta chains presented below share a single source sample, sequenced in a study of T cell changes during pregnancy in multiple sclerosis. Measured with immunoSEQ multiplex PCR; TCRdb has only the in-frame clones, and not every one. This sample has about 22,000 clones, with more than 75% found just once. Material: CD8+ T cells from peripheral blood mononuclear cells, obtained before pregnancy. The receptors originated from a female donor with multiple sclerosis, enrolled in a pregnancy study.

This clone was seen more than once but under ten times. V and J are TRBV27 and TRBJ1-6, with D perhaps matching TRBD1 (5 bases). Deletions cut 5 bases from V and 6 bases from J, with 14 bases between. The germline CDR1 and CDR2 sequences are MNHEY and SMNVEV (reference sequence). This CDR3 region has 15 residues. The CDR3 spells CASSLARGGNSPLHF. In nucleotides, the CDR3 is TGTGCCAGCAGTCTCGCCCGGGGGGGTAATTCACCCCTCCACTTT.

This clone was detected once. J is TRBJ1-2 and V is TRBV27; 11 nucleotides agree with TRBD1. Germline V gene data show CDR1 as MNHEY and CDR2 as SMNVEV (reference sequence). Trimming at V came to 6 bases and at J to 6 bases, leaving 6 bases not matched to a gene. There are 14 residues in the CDR3. CDR3 nucleotide sequence: TGTGCCAGCAGGGGGGACAGGGGGGGAGATGGCTACACCTTC. This codes for CASRGDRGGDGYTF.

By frequency in the sample, this clone is medium-sized. This chain joins TRBV5-1 and TRBJ2-7; TRBD2 matches 14 bases. CDR1 and CDR2 (germline): SGHRS, YFSETQ. V was pared by 3 bases and J by 1 base, with 6 bases of the junction left unmatched. CDR3 length equals 17 residues. This CDR3 is CASSSGLAGVWSYEQYF. CDR3 in DNA: TGCGCCAGCAGCTCGGGACTAGCGGGAGTGTGGTCCTACGAGCAGTACTTC.

In this sample, this clone is medium-sized. The CDR3 loop is CASSSGADEQFF. CDR3 in DNA: TGTGCCAGCTCCTCAGGGGCGGATGAGCAGTTCTTC. The V gene is TRBV2, the J gene TRBJ2-1; D may be TRBD1 (6 bases). The germline gives CDR1 SNHLY, CDR2 FYNNEI. Trimming stripped 8 bases from V and 8 bases from J, with 13 bases between. The CDR3 extends over 12 amino acids.

The chain recombines TRBV19 with TRBJ2-5; tentative D call: TRBD2 (6 bases). V lost 4 bases to trimming and J lost 1 base, with 10 bases between them. The CDR3 sequence is 14 residues long. The V gene's germline CDR1 is LNHDA and CDR2 SQIVND (reference sequence). The CDR3 loop reads CASSTRESQETQYF. CDR3 DNA sequence: TGTGCCAGTAGTACTCGGGAGTCCCAAGAGACCCAGTACTTC.

CDR3 loop: CASSSPGENIQYF. The CDR3 nucleotides are TGCGCCAGCAGCTCGCCAGGGGAAAACATTCAGTACTTC. V and J are TRBV5-1 and TRBJ2-4, with a possible D match to TRBD1 (6 bases). The CDR3 covers 13 residues. Trimming removed 3 bases from V and 5 bases from J, with 9 bases in between. CDR1 is SGHRS and CDR2 is YFSETQ in the germline V gene.

The chain employs TRBV7-9 and TRBJ2-1; TRBD2 is a possible D gene (5 bases). V lost 3 bases and J 3 bases, leaving 6 bases between the germline ends. CDR3 length: 13 residues. CDR1 is SEHNR and CDR2 is FQNEAQ in the germline V gene (reference sequence). The CDR3 region is CASSLGDYNEQFF. In DNA, the CDR3 is TGTGCCAGCAGCTTGGGAGACTACAATGAGCAGTTCTTC.

J is TRBJ2-7 and V is TRBV28; TRBD2 might be the D (9 bases). V was clipped by 8 bases and J by 4 bases, with 27 bases between them. The CDR3 runs 17 residues. Germline V gives CDR1 MDHEN, CDR2 SYDVKM. CDR3 in DNA: TGTGCCAGCGCCCGGACAGGGCCTAGGAGCGGGAGGTACGAGCAGTACTTC. Protein product: CASARTGPRSGRYEQYF.

This clone was seen a single time. The gene calls are TRBV9 and TRBJ2-1; 9 nucleotides agree with TRBD2. CDR1 and CDR2 (germline): SGDLS, YYNGEE. CDR3 size: 16 residues. The ends lost 0 bases at V and 7 bases at J; junction bases unmatched: 8. CDR3 bases: TGTGCCAGCAGCGTAGGGGGGTCTAGCGGGGCTAATGAGCAGTTCTTC. Translating it yields CASSVGGSSGANEQFF.